This T cell receptor beta chain was identified during a study of graft-versus-host responses after intestinal transplantation. Broader study findings: Allografts of patients with graft-donor T cell macrochimerism showed high graft-versus-host to host-versus-graft clone ratios.

This table comes from immunoSEQ multiplex PCR, and its TCRdb copy is limited to in-frame clones, with some not included. Found here are about 77,000 clones, roughly 90% of them singletons; the top ten hold approximately 0.64%. CDR1 is SGHRS and CDR2 is YFSETQ in the germline V gene. V lost 2 bases and J lost 1; bases outside the gene matches: 5. This CDR3 contains 16 residues. Comments on this clone: Its antigen is unidentified.

The chain links TRBV5-1 to TRBJ2-2; 7 bases match TRBD2. The sample consisted of PBMCs, taken 98 days after intestinal transplantation. The origin of this receptor is a human patient who received an intestinal transplant, so some T cells may come from the graft donor. CDR3 residues: CASSFRAGMNTGELFF. The CDR3 bases are TGCGCCAGCAGCTTCAGAGCGGGGATGAACACCGGGGAGCTGTTTTTT.